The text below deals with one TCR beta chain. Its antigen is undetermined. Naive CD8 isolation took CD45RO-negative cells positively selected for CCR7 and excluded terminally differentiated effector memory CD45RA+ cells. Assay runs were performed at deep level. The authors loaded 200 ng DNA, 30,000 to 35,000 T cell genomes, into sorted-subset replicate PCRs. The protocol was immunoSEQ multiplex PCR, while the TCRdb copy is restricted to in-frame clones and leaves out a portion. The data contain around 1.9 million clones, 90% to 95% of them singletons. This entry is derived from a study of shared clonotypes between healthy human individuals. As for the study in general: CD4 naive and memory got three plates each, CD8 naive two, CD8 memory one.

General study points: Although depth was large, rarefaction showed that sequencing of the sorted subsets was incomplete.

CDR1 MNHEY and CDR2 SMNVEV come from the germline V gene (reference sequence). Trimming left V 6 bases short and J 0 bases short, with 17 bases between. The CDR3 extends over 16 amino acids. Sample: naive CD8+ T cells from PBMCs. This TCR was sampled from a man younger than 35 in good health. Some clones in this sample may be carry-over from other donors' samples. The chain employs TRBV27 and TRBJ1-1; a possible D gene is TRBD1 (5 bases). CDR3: CASSPSVGTLNTEAFF. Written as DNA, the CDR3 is TGTGCCAGCAGCCCCTCCGTGGGGACTCTGAACACTGAAGCTTTCTTT.